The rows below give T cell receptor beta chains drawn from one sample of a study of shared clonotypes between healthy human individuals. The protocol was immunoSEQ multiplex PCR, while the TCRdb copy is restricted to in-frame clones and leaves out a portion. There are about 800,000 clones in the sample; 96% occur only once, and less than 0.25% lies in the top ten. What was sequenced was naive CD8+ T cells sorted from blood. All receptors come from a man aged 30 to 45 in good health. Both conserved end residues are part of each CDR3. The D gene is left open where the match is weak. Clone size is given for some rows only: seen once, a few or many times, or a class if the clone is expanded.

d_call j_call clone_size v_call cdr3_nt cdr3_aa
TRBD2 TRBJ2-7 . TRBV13 TGTGCCAGCAGCTTAAGTTTAGCGGGATTACACGAGCAGTACTTC CASSLSLAGLHEQYF
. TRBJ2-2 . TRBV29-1 TGCAGCGTTGAGTTGTTGGGGGCGGAGACCGGGGAGCTGTTTTTT CSVELLGAETGELFF
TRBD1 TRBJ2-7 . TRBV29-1 TGCAGCGTTGCACCTCGACAGGGGTACGAGCAGTACTTC CSVAPRQGYEQYF
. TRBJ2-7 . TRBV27 TGTGCCAGCAGTTTAGGTCTCACCTACGAGCAGTACTTC CASSLGLTYEQYF
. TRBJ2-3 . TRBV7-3 TGTGCCAGCAGCTTACTTGTATCCAGCACAGATACGCAGTATTTT CASSLLVSSTDTQYF
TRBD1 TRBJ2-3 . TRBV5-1 TGCGCCAGCAGCCTGGACAGGGAAGGGTATATCACAGATACGCAGTATTTT CASSLDREGYITDTQYF
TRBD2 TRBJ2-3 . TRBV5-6 TGTGCCAGCAGCTTGCGGGGGGAATTCGTCGCAGATACGCAGTATTTT CASSLRGEFVADTQYF
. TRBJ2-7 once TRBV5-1 TGCGCCAGCACAGACCGGGGAAACTCCTACGAGCAGTACTTC CASTDRGNSYEQYF
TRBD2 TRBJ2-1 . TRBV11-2 TGTGCCAGCAGCCCCACCGGGACTAGCGGGAGGGGCAATGAGCAGTTCTTC CASSPTGTSGRGNEQFF
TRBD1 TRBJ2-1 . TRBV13 TGTGCCAGCAGCAACCGGGACAGGGGCCCGATGGAGATTCAATTGAATGAGCAGTTCTTC CASSNRDRGPMEIQLNEQFF
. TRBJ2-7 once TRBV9 TGTGCCAGCAGCCCCCCGACAGCCCTCTACGAGCAGTACTTC CASSPPTALYEQYF
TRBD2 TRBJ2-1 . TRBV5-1 TGCGCCAGCAGCCAGACTAGCGGTCCGACGAGCTCCTACAATGAGCAGTTCTTC CASSQTSGPTSSYNEQFF
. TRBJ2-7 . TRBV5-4 TGTGCCAGCAGCTCCTTAGGGGGGACCGATGGGTACGAGCAGTACTTC CASSSLGGTDGYEQYF
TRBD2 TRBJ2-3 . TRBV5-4 TGTGCCAGCAGGCCGGGACTAGCGGGAGGGGGTGGCACAGATACGCAGTATTTT CASRPGLAGGGGTDTQYF
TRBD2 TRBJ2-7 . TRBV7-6 TGTGCCAGCAGCTTAGGAGCGGGGCAGTACGAGCAGTACTTC CASSLGAGQYEQYF
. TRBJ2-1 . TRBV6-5 TGTGCCAGCAGTTACCAGGGACGGCCCGCTTTTGGAGAGCAGTTCTTC CASSYQGRPAFGEQFF
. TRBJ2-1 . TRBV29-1 TGCAGCGTTTTGGGGGAACAGGGTGATTACAATGAGCAGTTCTTC CSVLGEQGDYNEQFF
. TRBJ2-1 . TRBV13 TGTGCCAGCAGTCCTACTACCGGATACAATGAGCAGTTCTTC CASSPTTGYNEQFF
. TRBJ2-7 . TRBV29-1 TGCAGCGTTGAAGCTGGAGCCTACGAGCAGTACTTC CSVEAGAYEQYF
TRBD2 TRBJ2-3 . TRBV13 TGTGCCAGCAGTCGACTAGCGGGAGTAAGAGATACGCAGTATTTT CASSRLAGVRDTQYF
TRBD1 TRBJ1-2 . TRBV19 TGTGCCAGTAGTATCACAGGGGGTGACTATGGCTACACCTTC CASSITGGDYGYTF
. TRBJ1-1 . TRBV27 TGTGCCAGCAGTCCCTCCGACCCATTCGGAGGCACTGAAGCTTTCTTT CASSPSDPFGGTEAFF
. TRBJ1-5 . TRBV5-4 TGTGCCAGCAGCTTGGGACCGGGGATGACGCCCCAGCATTTT CASSLGPGMTPQHF
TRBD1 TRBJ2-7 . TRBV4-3 TGCGCCAGCAGCCAAGTGGATCAAAACAGGGGCTTCGGCTACGAGCAGTACTTC CASSQVDQNRGFGYEQYF
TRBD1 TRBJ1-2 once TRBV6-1 TGTGCCAGCAGTGAGGGTCAGGGGACAGGGCTTCGATATGGCTACACCTTC CASSEGQGTGLRYGYTF
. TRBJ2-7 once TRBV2 TGTGCCAGCAGAAAAGGGAGGGACAGGCTAGCGGGCCAGTTAAGCTCCTACGAGCAGTACTTC CASRKGRDRLAGQLSSYEQYF
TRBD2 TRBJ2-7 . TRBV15 TGTGCCACCAGCATCGCTAGCGGGAGGGTCTACGAGCAGTACTTC CATSIASGRVYEQYF
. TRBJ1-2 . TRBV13 TGTGCCAGCAGCACCCACAGGTACGATGGCTACACCTTC CASSTHRYDGYTF
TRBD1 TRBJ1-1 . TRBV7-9 TGTGCCAGCAGCTCACCCGACAGGGGTGAAGCTTTCTTT CASSSPDRGEAFF